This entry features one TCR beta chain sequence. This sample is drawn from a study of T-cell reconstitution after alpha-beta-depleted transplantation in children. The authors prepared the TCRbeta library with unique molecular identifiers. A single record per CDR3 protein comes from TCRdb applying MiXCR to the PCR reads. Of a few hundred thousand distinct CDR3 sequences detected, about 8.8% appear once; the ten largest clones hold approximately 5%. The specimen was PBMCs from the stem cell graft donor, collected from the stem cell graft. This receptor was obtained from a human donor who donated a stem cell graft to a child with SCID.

The CDR3 spells CASSPGGRETQYF. As DNA, the CDR3 is TGTGCCAGCAGCCCGGGGGGGAGAGAGACCCAGTACTTC. The chain employs TRBV12-3 or TRBV12-4 and TRBJ2-5; 8 nucleotides line up with TRBD2. This CDR3 spans 13 amino acids. J was trimmed by 4 bases and V by 6 bases; bases with no gene match: 4.